This T cell receptor (beta chain) stems from a study of cytomegalovirus exposure and HLA in healthy donors. The CDR3 has 13 residues. Germline loops: CDR1 LNHDA, CDR2 SQIVND (reference sequence). V was pared by 2 bases and J by 4 bases, with 8 bases between. The PCR employed 60 Vbeta primers together with 13 Jbeta primers. TCRdb keeps only in-frame clones here, not all; method: immunoSEQ multiplex PCR. The sample has about 80,000 clones, under 80% seen once. This clonotype originated in a woman aged 45-59 years in good health and CMV-seropositive. Sequences were obtained from PBMCs. V and J are TRBV19 and TRBJ2-5; possible D gene TRBD1, 5 bases. Here the CDR3 DNA reads TGTGCCAGTAGTATACAGGGTCGAGAGACCCAGTACTTC. The encoded protein is CASSIQGRETQYF.